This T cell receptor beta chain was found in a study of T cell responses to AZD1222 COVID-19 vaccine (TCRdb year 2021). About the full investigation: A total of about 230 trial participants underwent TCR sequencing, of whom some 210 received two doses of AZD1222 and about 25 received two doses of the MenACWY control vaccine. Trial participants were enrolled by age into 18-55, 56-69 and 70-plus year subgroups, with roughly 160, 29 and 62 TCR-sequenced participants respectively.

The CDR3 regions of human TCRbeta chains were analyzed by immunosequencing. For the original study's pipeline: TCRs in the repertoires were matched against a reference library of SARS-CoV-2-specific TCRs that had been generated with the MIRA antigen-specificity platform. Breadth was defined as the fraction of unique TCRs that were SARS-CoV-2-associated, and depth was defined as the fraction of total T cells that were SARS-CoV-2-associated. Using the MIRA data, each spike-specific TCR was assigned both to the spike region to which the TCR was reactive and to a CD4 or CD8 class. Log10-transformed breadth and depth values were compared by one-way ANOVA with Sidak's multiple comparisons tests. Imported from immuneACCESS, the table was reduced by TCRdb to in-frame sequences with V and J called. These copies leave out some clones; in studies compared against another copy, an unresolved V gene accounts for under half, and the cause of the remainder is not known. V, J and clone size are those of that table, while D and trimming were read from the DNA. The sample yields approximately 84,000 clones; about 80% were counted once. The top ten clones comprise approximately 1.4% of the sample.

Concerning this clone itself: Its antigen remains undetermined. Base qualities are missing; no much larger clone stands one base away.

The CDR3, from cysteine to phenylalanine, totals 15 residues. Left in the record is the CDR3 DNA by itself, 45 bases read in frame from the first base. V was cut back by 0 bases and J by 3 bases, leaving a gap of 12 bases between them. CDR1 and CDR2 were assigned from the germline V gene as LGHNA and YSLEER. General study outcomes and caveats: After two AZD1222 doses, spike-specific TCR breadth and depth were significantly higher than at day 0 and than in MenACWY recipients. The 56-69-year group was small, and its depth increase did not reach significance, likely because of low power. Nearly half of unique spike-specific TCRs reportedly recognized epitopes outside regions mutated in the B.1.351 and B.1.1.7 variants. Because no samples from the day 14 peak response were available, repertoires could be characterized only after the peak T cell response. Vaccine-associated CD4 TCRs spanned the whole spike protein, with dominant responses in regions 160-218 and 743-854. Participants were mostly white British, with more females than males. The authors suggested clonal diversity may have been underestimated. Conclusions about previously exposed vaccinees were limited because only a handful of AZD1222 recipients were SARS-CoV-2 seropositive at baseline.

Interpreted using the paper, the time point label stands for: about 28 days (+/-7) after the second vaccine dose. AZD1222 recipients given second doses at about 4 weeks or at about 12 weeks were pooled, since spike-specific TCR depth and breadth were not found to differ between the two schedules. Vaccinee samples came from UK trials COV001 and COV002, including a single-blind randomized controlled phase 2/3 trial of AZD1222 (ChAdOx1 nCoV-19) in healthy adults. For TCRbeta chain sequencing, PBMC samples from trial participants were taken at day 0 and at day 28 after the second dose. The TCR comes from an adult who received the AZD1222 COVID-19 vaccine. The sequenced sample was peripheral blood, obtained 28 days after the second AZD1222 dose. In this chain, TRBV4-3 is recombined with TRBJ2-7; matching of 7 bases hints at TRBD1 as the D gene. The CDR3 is CASSQDRQGGYEQYF. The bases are TGCGCCAGCAGCCAAGACAGACAGGGAGGCTACGAGCAGTACTTC.